Listed below are T cell receptor beta chains from one sample, sequenced in a study of CD8+ T cells in alopecia areata. Assay used: immunoSEQ multiplex PCR; TCRdb lists only in-frame clones, some missing. Altogether about 56,000 clones are present, almost 97% being singletons, with the ten largest covering under 30%. The sample in question was CD8+ T cells sorted from blood, obtained at week 0. The receptors were gathered from a human donor with alopecia areata. The CDR3 runs from the conserved cysteine through the conserved F or W. The D gene is left open where the match is weak. Size is omitted from some rows. Given values are once, few, many or a class for expanded clones.

j_gene: TRBJ2-1; abundance: .; v_gene: TRBV29-1; d_gene: .; CDR3aa: CSVSWTANEQFF; CDR3nt: TGCAGCGTTTCTTGGACAGCGAATGAGCAGTTCTTC
j_gene: TRBJ2-4; abundance: .; v_gene: TRBV4-2; d_gene: TRBD1; CDR3aa: CASSQSLSWTGDSLLAKNIQYF; CDR3nt: TGTGCCAGCAGCCAATCCCTTTCCTGGACAGGGGATTCCCTTCTAGCCAAAAACATTCAGTACTTC
j_gene: TRBJ1-1; abundance: .; v_gene: TRBV15; d_gene: .; CDR3aa: CATSNREGTEAFF; CDR3nt: TGTGCCACCAGCAACAGGGAGGGAACTGAAGCTTTCTTT
j_gene: TRBJ2-7; abundance: .; v_gene: TRBV5-8; d_gene: TRBD2; CDR3aa: CASSLGLAGPSYEQYF; CDR3nt: TGTGCCAGCAGCTTGGGTCTAGCGGGGCCGTCCTACGAGCAGTACTTC
j_gene: TRBJ2-7; abundance: .; v_gene: TRBV5-1; d_gene: TRBD1; CDR3aa: CASSSPDRGKVEQYF; CDR3nt: TGCGCCAGCAGCTCCCCGGACAGGGGGAAGGTCGAGCAGTACTTC
j_gene: TRBJ2-2; abundance: .; v_gene: TRBV5-4; d_gene: TRBD1; CDR3aa: CASSPTGTLNTGELFF; CDR3nt: TGTGCCAGCAGCCCGACAGGGACCCTAAACACCGGGGAGCTGTTTTTT
j_gene: TRBJ2-1; abundance: .; v_gene: TRBV25-1; d_gene: TRBD2; CDR3aa: CASSDLAGSYNEQFF; CDR3nt: TGTGCCAGCAGTGATCTAGCGGGGTCCTACAATGAGCAGTTCTTC
j_gene: TRBJ2-3; abundance: .; v_gene: TRBV4-2; d_gene: .; CDR3aa: CASSQDGGTDTQYF; CDR3nt: TGTGCCAGCAGCCAAGATGGGGGGACAGATACGCAGTATTTT
j_gene: TRBJ2-1; abundance: .; v_gene: TRBV7-9; d_gene: TRBD2; CDR3aa: CASSPGLAGNEQFF; CDR3nt: TGTGCCAGCAGCCCAGGACTAGCAGGCAATGAGCAGTTCTTC
j_gene: TRBJ2-3; abundance: .; v_gene: TRBV11-2; d_gene: .; CDR3aa: CASSSRRTDTQYF; CDR3nt: TGTGCCAGCAGCTCCCGTCGGACAGATACGCAGTATTTT
j_gene: TRBJ2-3; abundance: .; v_gene: TRBV7-2; d_gene: TRBD2; CDR3aa: CASSTRTSGNTDTQYF; CDR3nt: TGTGCCAGCAGCACGCGGACTAGCGGCAACACAGATACGCAGTATTTT
j_gene: TRBJ2-7; abundance: .; v_gene: TRBV19; d_gene: .; CDR3aa: CASSTQSGGNPEQYF; CDR3nt: TGTGCCAGTAGCACCCAGTCCGGGGGCAACCCCGAGCAGTACTTC
j_gene: TRBJ2-7; abundance: .; v_gene: TRBV11-2; d_gene: TRBD1; CDR3aa: CASSKQGSDEQYF; CDR3nt: TGTGCCAGCAGCAAACAGGGGTCCGACGAGCAGTACTTC
j_gene: TRBJ2-5; abundance: .; v_gene: TRBV18; d_gene: .; CDR3aa: CASSPSETQYF; CDR3nt: TGTGCCAGCTCACCATCGGAGACCCAGTACTTC
j_gene: TRBJ2-7; abundance: once; v_gene: TRBV30; d_gene: TRBD2; CDR3aa: CAWSFAGDYEQYF; CDR3nt: TGTGCCTGGAGCTTCGCGGGGGACTACGAGCAGTACTTC
j_gene: TRBJ1-1; abundance: .; v_gene: TRBV27; d_gene: TRBD1; CDR3aa: CASSHGDREAFF; CDR3nt: TGTGCCAGCAGCCATGGGGACAGAGAAGCTTTCTTT
j_gene: TRBJ2-1; abundance: .; v_gene: TRBV19; d_gene: .; CDR3aa: CASSRGGDYNEQFF; CDR3nt: TGTGCCAGTAGCCGCGGGGGCGACTACAATGAGCAGTTCTTC
j_gene: TRBJ1-5; abundance: .; v_gene: TRBV4-1; d_gene: TRBD1; CDR3aa: CASTETGVSNQPQHF; CDR3nt: TGCGCCAGCACCGAGACAGGGGTGAGCAATCAGCCCCAGCATTTT
j_gene: TRBJ2-7; abundance: .; v_gene: TRBV4-1; d_gene: .; CDR3aa: CASSQVGPYEQYF; CDR3nt: TGCGCCAGCAGCCAAGTCGGCCCCTACGAGCAGTACTTC
j_gene: TRBJ1-1; abundance: .; v_gene: TRBV5-4; d_gene: .; CDR3aa: CASSFGGGTEAFF; CDR3nt: TGTGCCAGCAGCTTCGGCGGGGGCACTGAAGCTTTCTTT
j_gene: TRBJ2-3; abundance: .; v_gene: TRBV7-2; d_gene: .; CDR3aa: CASSLPGVLFDTQYF; CDR3nt: TGTGCCAGCAGCTTACCGGGGGTGCTCTTTGATACGCAGTATTTT
j_gene: TRBJ1-3; abundance: .; v_gene: TRBV6-5; d_gene: .; CDR3aa: CASSYSEGEAGNTIYF; CDR3nt: TGTGCCAGCAGTTACTCGGAGGGGGAAGCTGGAAACACCATATATTTT
j_gene: TRBJ2-1; abundance: .; v_gene: TRBV27; d_gene: TRBD1; CDR3aa: CASSGGTGGLDEQFF; CDR3nt: TGTGCCAGCAGTGGGGGGACAGGGGGCTTGGATGAGCAGTTCTTC
j_gene: TRBJ1-4; abundance: .; v_gene: TRBV7-2; d_gene: .; CDR3aa: CASSLDLGTNEKLFF; CDR3nt: TGTGCCAGCAGCCTTGATCTAGGGACTAATGAAAAACTGTTTTTT
j_gene: TRBJ2-7; abundance: .; v_gene: TRBV9; d_gene: TRBD2; CDR3aa: CASSVDGGALEQYF; CDR3nt: TGTGCCAGCAGCGTAGACGGGGGGGCCCTCGAGCAGTACTTC
j_gene: TRBJ1-1; abundance: .; v_gene: TRBV7-6; d_gene: .; CDR3aa: CASSLPVTVTEAFF; CDR3nt: TGTGCCAGCAGCTTACCGGTCACCGTCACTGAAGCTTTCTTT
j_gene: TRBJ2-7; abundance: .; v_gene: TRBV13; d_gene: .; CDR3aa: CASSLVPYEQYF; CDR3nt: TGTGCCAGCAGCTTAGTCCCATACGAGCAGTACTTC
j_gene: TRBJ2-3; abundance: medium-sized; v_gene: TRBV4-2; d_gene: TRBD2; CDR3aa: CASSQDPTSGGPGSDTQYF; CDR3nt: TGTGCCAGCAGCCAAGATCCCACTAGCGGGGGGCCGGGTTCAGATACGCAGTATTTT
j_gene: TRBJ2-5; abundance: .; v_gene: TRBV7-6; d_gene: TRBD1; CDR3aa: CASSSLSRGQETQYF; CDR3nt: TGTGCCAGCAGTTCACTTTCCAGGGGGCAAGAGACCCAGTACTTC
j_gene: TRBJ2-1; abundance: .; v_gene: TRBV10-3; d_gene: .; CDR3aa: CAIKGRVGNEQFF; CDR3nt: TGTGCCATCAAGGGCAGGGTAGGCAATGAGCAGTTCTTC
j_gene: TRBJ1-2; abundance: .; v_gene: TRBV4-1; d_gene: .; CDR3aa: CASSARAGSPNYGYTF; CDR3nt: TGCGCCAGCAGCGCCAGGGCCGGGTCCCCTAACTATGGCTACACCTTC
j_gene: TRBJ2-1; abundance: .; v_gene: TRBV4-2; d_gene: TRBD2; CDR3aa: CASSQDREPASGDNEQFF; CDR3nt: TGTGCCAGCAGCCAAGATCGGGAACCCGCTAGCGGAGACAATGAGCAGTTCTTC
j_gene: TRBJ2-5; abundance: .; v_gene: TRBV7-2; d_gene: .; CDR3aa: CASSLLPRQPRKTQYF; CDR3nt: TGTGCCAGCAGCTTATTACCGCGACAACCACGAAAGACCCAGTACTTC
j_gene: TRBJ2-1; abundance: .; v_gene: TRBV29-1; d_gene: TRBD1; CDR3aa: CSVYYRGYNEQFF; CDR3nt: TGCAGCGTCTATTACAGGGGCTACAATGAGCAGTTCTTC
j_gene: TRBJ2-1; abundance: .; v_gene: TRBV11-1; d_gene: .; CDR3aa: CASSLDPLSTSNEQFF; CDR3nt: TGTGCCAGCAGCTTAGATCCACTATCGACAAGCAATGAGCAGTTCTTC
j_gene: TRBJ1-6; abundance: .; v_gene: TRBV4-3; d_gene: .; CDR3aa: CASSQDQSRVLSRYNSPLHF; CDR3nt: TGCGCCAGCAGCCAAGATCAATCGAGGGTCCTAAGCCGCTATAATTCACCCCTCCACTTT
j_gene: TRBJ1-2; abundance: .; v_gene: TRBV27; d_gene: TRBD1; CDR3aa: CASSHAGTAAYGYTF; CDR3nt: TGTGCCAGCAGTCACGCCGGGACAGCCGCCTATGGCTACACCTTC
j_gene: TRBJ1-2; abundance: .; v_gene: TRBV7-9; d_gene: .; CDR3aa: CASSHSAGGYTF; CDR3nt: TGTGCCAGCAGCCATTCGGCAGGTGGCTACACCTTC
j_gene: TRBJ2-5; abundance: .; v_gene: TRBV29-1; d_gene: TRBD1; CDR3aa: CSVEKRGQSGTQYF; CDR3nt: TGCAGCGTTGAAAAACGGGGACAGAGCGGGACCCAGTACTTC
j_gene: TRBJ2-3; abundance: .; v_gene: TRBV5-4; d_gene: TRBD2; CDR3aa: CASSVSGGAYTQYF; CDR3nt: TGTGCCAGCAGCGTTAGCGGGGGGGCATATACGCAGTATTTT
j_gene: TRBJ2-1; abundance: .; v_gene: TRBV7-9; d_gene: TRBD2; CDR3aa: CASSLFAGGLDEQFF; CDR3nt: TGTGCCAGCAGCTTATTCGCGGGGGGGCTCGATGAGCAGTTCTTC